Detailed here is one T cell receptor (beta chain). What it binds is not known. The repertoire was sequenced with immunoSEQ multiplex PCR; TCRdb's copy has only in-frame clones and lacks some. The repertoire consists of fewer than 85,000 clones, with just under 90% occurring once and the leading ten covering 0.4% to 0.65%. Autoimmune disease history or systemic immunosuppression meant exclusion. The data derive from a study of OX40 agonist ivuxolimab in advanced cancers. Study information: Three patients got partial responses; one had hepatocellular carcinoma and two had cutaneous melanoma.

Study results and caveats: With doses of 0.1 to 3.0 mg/kg, CD4+ and CD8+ blood T cells had undergone clonal expansion by week 6.

Trimming cost V 2 bases and J 5 bases; bases outside gene matches: 8. The CDR3 is made up of 15 amino acids. CDR1 and CDR2 (germline): SGHTA, FQGNSA. Specimen: CD4+ or CD8+ T cells sorted from blood, collected in a trial of the OX40 agonist ivuxolimab. The chain joins TRBV7-2 to TRBJ2-5; 7 nucleotides line up with TRBD2. The sequence came from an adult with an advanced solid tumor such as melanoma, head and neck, liver or kidney cancer. CDR3 residues: CASSLREGLAETQYF. The CDR3 nucleotides are TGTGCCAGCAGCTTAAGGGAGGGCTTGGCGGAGACCCAGTACTTC. The entire variable domain, with the rest obtained from reference TRBV7-2 and TRBJ2-5, is as follows: GAGVSQSPSNKVTEKGKDVELRCDPISGHTALYWYRQSLGQGLEFLIYFQGNSAPDKSGLPSDRFSAERTGGSVSTLTIQRTQQEDSAVYLCASSLREGLAETQYFGPGTRLLVL.